The text below deals with one T cell receptor beta chain. Its antigen has not been determined. No much larger clone is present one base from it, and per-base qualities are unavailable. Receptor libraries were prepared by multiplex PCR. For sequencing, an Illumina HiSeq 4000 was employed. CDR3 regions were amplified by Arm-PCR with iRepertoire HTBI primers to construct TCR beta libraries. Before sequencing, the PCR products underwent gel purification. The source study handled its data this way. A total of fewer than 80 TRBV and 14 TRBJ segments were identified across samples and were used for gene usage analysis of CDR3 amino acid clonotypes. COPE and FqMerger were used to merge the filtered high-quality paired reads into contigs. BLAST was used to align contigs to the IMGT TRBV, TRBD and TRBJ reference genes, and CDR3 was defined following IMGT. Any clonotype with a frequency above 0.1% was counted as a highly expanded clone. Repertoire diversity was measured by Shannon entropy, and V-J evenness by the Gini coefficient. A clonotype found in more than one individual was treated as public. The public sequencing data were trimmed at Q25 with fastp and processed into clonotypes with MiXCR by TCRdb, which kept only in-frame beta chains. Merged by CDR3 protein, the rows form single entries marked with the most common genes and DNA. V and J calls and clone size were set by TCRdb, not the authors. The sample table shows about 540,000 distinct CDR3 sequences, and about 14% are seen once. Roughly a tenth of the sample rests with the top ten.

The time point label here, explained by the study, means: newly diagnosed GD, antithyroid drugs for less than 3 months. For both TCR sequencing and RNA sequencing, RNA was extracted from PBMCs using TRIzol. Graves' disease was diagnosed according to American Thyroid Association guidelines. Patients were recruited from an endocrinology department in Xi'an, China. Each patient gave approximately 8.8 milliliters of peripheral blood, collected in an EDTA anticoagulant tube. Ficoll Paque Plus density gradient separation was used to isolate PBMCs, and no further T cell sorting was performed. RNA quality was checked with an Agilent 2100 Bioanalyzer and agarose gel, and concentration with a NanoDrop 2000. These data originate in a study of regulatory T cells in long-lasting Graves disease (dated by TCRdb to the early 2020s). Notes on the research overall: In the newly diagnosed Graves' disease group, patients had been taking antithyroid drugs for less than 3 months. The study took place in China and was registered as a clinical trial. Peripheral blood TCR sequencing and RNA sequencing compared persistent Graves' disease patients with newly diagnosed Graves' disease patients. A total of around 35 samples underwent TCR sequencing, from some 13 patients with persistent Graves' disease and approximately 20 patients with newly diagnosed Graves' disease.

General study outcomes and caveats: Only peripheral blood was studied, because thyroid tissue, the primary lesion, was inaccessible. Persistent Graves' disease patients showed lower TCR Shannon entropy and fewer highly expanded clones than newly diagnosed patients, suggesting clonal expansion. A larger number of public clonotypes was shared among persistent patients (around 2,700) than among newly diagnosed patients (roughly 970). The authors acknowledged the small sample size as a limitation that may reduce accuracy. Preferential use of TRBV28, TRBJ1-2 and TRBJ2-5 was observed in persistent disease, whereas TRBV20-1 and TRBJ2-1 were favored in newly diagnosed disease. Sequencing and analysis were restricted to the TCR beta chain.

Cut back by 0 bases and 5 bases, the V and J ends lie 13 bases apart. Reading the germline V gene gives CDR1 SQVTM and CDR2 ANQGSEA. The CDR3 covers 14 residues, taking in both the cysteine and the phenylalanine. The entry retains the CDR3 DNA only, 42 bases that are in frame from base 1. This sample was also put to use in a study of T cells in Graves' hyperthyroidism and ophthalmopathy. From the second report: Stable Graves' hyperthyroidism was defined as no progression to ophthalmopathy during 18 months of follow-up. Hyperthyroidism patients were aged 18 to 65 years and newly diagnosed, with disease duration of less than 2 months. The study excluded patients with uncontrolled infections, other autoimmune diseases, pregnancy or lactation. Diagnoses were established on the basis of clinical symptoms, serum thyroxine and TRAb, thyroid ultrasound, and orbital computed tomography. The first round of RT-PCR for the TCR CDR3 was performed with the HTBI primer set and the Qiagen OneStep RT-PCR kit. Most expanded thyroid clonotypes (frequency above 0.001) were also found in blood, which suggests that blood repertoires may mirror thyroid immune responses. Ophthalmopathy was separated from stable hyperthyroidism by a 13 V-J signature model, with around 90% sensitivity and 81% to 82% specificity obtained in cross-validation and 80%/75% obtained in testing. In validation, progression to ophthalmopathy was predicted by the model with 70% to 71% sensitivity and 72.22% specificity, a median of about 6.4 months before onset. TCR V-J signatures able to tell the groups apart were searched for in a discovery cohort of 95 or so patients, of whom roughly 42 had Graves' ophthalmopathy and 55 to 60 had stable Graves' hyperthyroidism. Prospective prediction of ophthalmopathy was tested in an independent validation cohort of fewer than 20 hyperthyroidism patients and 17 patients who later progressed to ophthalmopathy. The approximately 100 discovery patients were randomly divided into training and test sets at a 7:3 ratio. The study also compared thyroid tissue and blood T-cell repertoires from a handful of Graves' hyperthyroidism patients. After blood sampling, hyperthyroidism patients were treated with methimazole at a starting dose of 30 mg daily, and ophthalmopathy patients were treated with high-dose intravenous methylprednisolone. Libraries were constructed in a second round of multiplex PCR, after which size selection and purification were performed. The libraries were sequenced on an Illumina HiSeq2000 using paired-end 100 bp reads. SOAPnuke was used to process the raw data, with reads discarded if the reads contained adapters or uncalled bases, had a mean Phred below 15, or lacked an exact constant-primer or identifier match. High-quality paired reads were merged with COPE v1.2.5, and unique nucleotide sequences were defined as clonotypes. Clonotypes were aligned to IMGT TRBV, TRBD and TRBJ reference segments using MiTCR v1.1. Only V-J combinations with frequency above 0.0001, covering about 99% of repertoires, were analysed. The TCS score was defined as F50 (clonal expansion) divided by E x V (chaos), with BLOSUM62-based TCRdist calculated between CDR3 peptides within each V-J. Welch's t-statistics and random forest reduced roughly 540 V-J features to around 14, which were used in a naive Bayes classifier (R e1071). No statistical method was used to set the sample size in advance, and investigators knew the group allocation. The paper describes TCR Vbeta CDR3 sequencing of 135 peripheral blood samples, made up of 43 ophthalmopathy patients, 70 to 80 hyperthyroidism patients and some 17 progressor patients.

This TCR derives from a man younger than 45 with Graves disease. Donor details come from another sample of the same person, matched by shared clones. Here the sequenced sample was peripheral blood mononuclear cells (PBMCs), taken at new diagnosis, from a patient treated with antithyroid drugs. The chain is assembled from TRBV29-1 and TRBJ1-2; a tentative D call is TRBD1 (6 bases match). Here is the DNA: TGCAGCGTTGAAGATGCATTCACAGGGTATGGCTACACCTTC. Its protein reads: CSVEDAFTGYGYTF.